The table lists the clone carrying this T cell receptor beta chain with a few counts. As yet, its antigen is unknown. This specimen belongs to a study of T-cell reconstitution after alpha-beta-depleted transplantation in children. The germline gives CDR1 LGHNA, CDR2 YSLEER. V lost 2 bases to trimming and J lost 3 bases, with 14 bases between them. The CDR3 spans 15 residues. Molecular barcoding with unique molecular identifiers was used for the TCRbeta library. Each CDR3 protein is one row after TCRdb ran MiXCR on the PCR reads. Counted here are approximately 430,000 distinct CDR3 sequences, roughly 16% occurring once; the ten biggest clones make up under 30%. Study-level points and caveats: Several hundred graft clones that had expanded were reportedly the source of alpha-beta T cells about two months after transplant. Once a year had passed after transplant, T-cell counts and diversity came mostly from newly produced T cells. Some patients owed their high day-60 TCRbeta diversity to surviving recipient T cells and thymic progenitors.

The source is a boy under two years old who had a stem cell transplant for Wiskott-Aldrich syndrome, so the T cells may come from the graft donor. Sequencing used PBMCs, mostly from graft donor cells, obtained 360 days after TCRalphabeta/CD19-depleted stem cell transplant. The chain employs TRBV4-3 and TRBJ2-7, with D possibly being TRBD2 (5 bases). The CDR3 DNA sequence: TGCGCCAGCAGCCAAAGGGTCACGCGGGTCTACGAGCAGTACTTC. It encodes CASSQRVTRVYEQYF.